Reported below is one T cell receptor beta chain. This clonotype was observed a handful of times. The antigen this receptor binds is unknown. No qualities accompany the bases; no much larger clone lies one base away. This sample stems from a study of identical twins (dated by TCRdb to 2016 to 2017). At the level of the whole study: The study deep-sequenced TCR alpha and beta repertoires from monozygotic twins, unrelated adults of various ages and cord blood to test whether fetal clonotypes persist. To rule out contamination, the twin experiments were replicated at different times with different library preparation protocols.

The study at large found these results: Compared with coincidental sharing between unrelated individuals, out-of-frame TCR alpha sequences shared between twins had an excess of sequences with low generation probability. Excess twin sharing in beta out-of-frame sequences was weaker because fewer shared sequences lowered the signal-to-noise ratio. Because the same donors could not be followed over many years, the conclusions depended on cross-sectional statistical analysis. Zero-insertion analyses could be partly confounded by invariant T cells such as MAIT and iNKT, though diverse VJ usage argued against such confounding for most clonotypes. Out-of-frame TCR alpha sharing in monozygotic twins was systematically underestimated by recombination models, whereas sharing between unrelated individuals was in agreement with the recombination models. Abundant cord blood beta clonotypes carried fewer insertions; young adult naive repertoires showed a weaker similar trend, while memory repertoires showed none.

Every donor in the study was a healthy Caucasian. The twin cohort comprised three pairs of female monozygotic twins, all aged roughly 18 to 30 years. Peripheral blood mononuclear cells were used as the source from which RNA for TCR libraries was isolated. The library was prepared using 5' RACE. Sequenced on an Illumina HiSeq 2000. Template switching added a universal primer binding site, and the final cDNA carried a unique molecular identifier that allowed TCR cDNA molecules to be counted accurately. Specific primers in the conserved constant-segment region were used to synthesize first-strand cDNA for TCR alpha and beta chains. To control for contamination, every cDNA library was double barcoded, receiving both a SMART-Mk sample barcode and Illumina barcodes. TruSeq adapter sequences, together with Illumina sample barcodes, were added in two successive PCR steps. The Illumina HiSeq platform was used with custom primers to sequence TCR alpha and beta cDNA libraries. Per the source publication's procedure: MiGEC was used to process raw reads and extract unique molecular identifiers, and MiXCR was used to find CDR3 positions. Recombination models were inferred per individual with the repgenHMM and IGoR tools using an EM algorithm. The analysis of shared clonotypes was done with the tcR package in R, with sharing normalized by the product of cloneset sizes. To study raw recombination without the effects of thymic and clonal selection, out-of-frame nonproductive sequences were analyzed. TCRdb reworked the public reads: Q25 trimming with fastp, MiXCR clone assembly, productive beta chains retained. Duplicate CDR3 protein sequences are folded into a single record with the most common DNA and genes. What appears here as the V and J calls and clone size reflects TCRdb's work, not the paper's. The sample table records about 660,000 distinct CDR3 sequences; around 8.6% of these occur just once. Around 0.98% of the sample is in the top ten clones.

From the cysteine up to the phenylalanine, the CDR3 has a length of 17 residues. The read is trimmed to its CDR3 DNA, 51 bases read in frame from base 1. CDR1 SGHTA and CDR2 FQGNSA are derived from the germline V gene. V and J are trimmed by 5 bases and 7 bases, and the gene matches miss 13 bases of the junction. This sample also belongs to another study, concerning yellow fever vaccine responses in identical twins. The second investigation adds: According to the authors, in identical twins the way T cells responded to vaccination appeared partly convergent and partly personalized. In the study, vaccine-responding T cell clones were precisely tracked in identical twins.

The clonotype comes from a woman younger than 35 in good health. Sequenced: PBMCs. Recombination joined TRBV7-2 with TRBJ2-2; TRBD2 fits 10 bases in the junction. CDR3 region: CASSPRSGGARGGELFF. Here is the DNA: TGTGCCAGCAGCCCCCGGAGCGGGGGGGCTCGTGGCGGGGAGCTGTTTTTT.